The source of this T cell receptor (beta chain) is a study of blood T cell repertoires in COVID-19. Study details: T cells, B-cell-depleted T cells, or PBMCs supplied cDNA or gDNA.

V lost 0 bases and J lost 0, with 10 bases in between. Germline CDR1 is SGHRS and CDR2 is YFSETQ. The CDR3 has 16 residues. A few counts support this clone. Source study methods: By means of reference gene primer amplification, nucleated cell counts were estimated. This table comes from immunoSEQ multiplex PCR, and its TCRdb copy is limited to in-frame clones, with some not included. Clone size and the V and J calls come from that table; the DNA yielded D and trimming. The sample lists under 200,000 clones, roughly four fifths occurring once. Sequencing was performed on peripheral blood. The TCR was taken from a human donor in a cohort sampled during active COVID-19. J is TRBJ2-1 and V is TRBV5-1; D gene ambiguous. The CDR3 sequence is CASSLGLSSSYNEQFF. Written as DNA, the CDR3 is TGCGCCAGCAGCTTGGGCCTTTCGAGCTCCTACAATGAGCAGTTCTTC.